This T cell receptor (beta chain) came from a study of long-term antiretroviral therapy in people with HIV. Study-wide findings and caveats: Blood obtained between about 2004 and 2017 may reflect older ART regimens.

This was the immunoSEQ v3.0 assay at survey level. TCRdb's copy holds only in-frame clones and misses some; the assay was immunoSEQ multiplex PCR. This sample carries about 29,000 clones, around 90% of them seen once, and the ten largest clones take about 8.3%. The trim removed 1 base at V and 4 bases at J, leaving 6 bases unmatched. The CDR3 spans 15 residues. Germline V gives CDR1 SGHTA, CDR2 FQGNSA. Comment on this clone: What it recognizes is unknown.

The specimen was unsorted PBMCs, collected 3.2 years before starting antiretroviral therapy. This clonotype originated in a man aged 45-65 years with HIV. This chain links TRBV7-2 with TRBJ2-7, with TRBD1 identical over 8 bases. Here the CDR3 reads CASSLVWGQVYEQYF. The CDR3 nucleotides are TGTGCCAGCAGCTTAGTTTGGGGACAGGTATACGAGCAGTACTTC.